This T cell receptor beta chain was retrieved from a study of cytomegalovirus exposure and HLA in healthy donors. Study-level background: The Caucasian-associated ancestry cluster held over 80% of 300 to 450 genotyped donors. General observations from the study: Analysis was performed later, and it showed HLA-associated TCR beta chains to be more clonally expanded than equally common others. Earlier analysis found most TCR beta V segments productive about 87% or about 30% of the time.

The germline V and J ends were trimmed by 5 bases and 0 bases, with 14 bases remaining between them. Germline-derived CDR1 and CDR2 are SGHVS and FNYEAQ. The CDR3 extends over 15 amino acids. To note about this clone: Its antigen remains unidentified.

With 60 Vbeta and 13 Jbeta primers, the PCR was carried out. Produced via immunoSEQ multiplex PCR; TCRdb's table is partial and in-frame only. The sample lists roughly 130,000 clones; 65% to 80% were seen once. Nominally healthy donors provided the samples, though records likely missed some immune exposures. Sample: PBMCs. This receptor was taken from a male donor in good health and CMV-seropositive. The chain employs TRBV7-6 and TRBJ2-7; tentative D call: TRBD2 (5 bases). The CDR3 is CASSPRGTLSYEQYF. The CDR3 coding sequence is TGTGCCAGCAGCCCCCGGGGAACCCTCTCCTACGAGCAGTACTTC. Drawing the rest from reference TRBV7-6 and TRBJ2-7, the complete variable domain is GAGVSQSPRYKVTKRGQDVALRCDPISGHVSLYWYRQALGQGPEFLTYFNYEAQQDKSGLPNDRFSAERPEGSISTLTIQRTEQRDSAMYRCASSPRGTLSYEQYFGPGTRLTVT.